Detailed here is one T cell receptor beta chain. What it recognizes is unknown. This sample was included in a study of T cell repertoires and leukemia-associated antigens. V was cut by 6 bases and J by 12 bases, with 20 bases left in between. CDR1 MNHEY and CDR2 SVGAGI come from the germline V gene. This CDR3 is built from 13 residues. Before use, CD3+ T cells rested overnight in serum-free medium. Regarding the study as a whole: Whether expanded clones are antigen-specific and functional remains untested.

One entry per CDR3 protein, called by TCRdb with MiXCR from the 5' RACE reads. The sample lists some 14,000 distinct CDR3 sequences, 30% to 40% occurring once. The receptor comes from a female donor in good health. Sequenced sample: CD3+ T cells sorted from blood and cultured. This rearrangement joins TRBV6-5 to TRBJ1-2; TRBD1 is a possible D gene (6 bases). CDR3 DNA sequence: TGTGCCAGCAGACGGGGAACCCTTGGGGGCAACACCTTC. Protein sequence: CASRRGTLGGNTF.